The T cell receptor (beta chain) under discussion was sequenced for a study of blood T cell repertoires in COVID-19. Deletions cut 3 bases from V and 4 bases from J, with 15 bases between. The CDR3 covers 16 residues. Germline V CDR1 and CDR2: MNHEY, SVGAGI. The repertoire was sequenced with immunoSEQ multiplex PCR; TCRdb's copy has only in-frame clones and lacks some. Of fewer than 120,000 clones listed, more than 65% are singletons. The TCR originated in a woman aged 80 or over with acute or convalescent COVID-19. The chain uses TRBV6-5 and TRBJ1-4, with a weak D call TRBD1 (6 bases). Material for sequencing was peripheral blood. CDR3 residues: CASSYRGAKGNEKLFF. CDR3 DNA: TGTGCCAGCAGTTATCGGGGGGCTAAGGGTAATGAAAAACTGTTTTTT.